Listed here are 30 T cell receptor beta chains from one sample, sequenced in a study of identical twins. TCRdb ran MiXCR on the 5' RACE reads and lists one entry per CDR3 protein. The data hold approximately 260,000 distinct CDR3 sequences, with around 8% observed a single time. The same data also contributed to another study, on yellow fever vaccine responses in identical twins.

Sequencing was done on a sample of CD8+ T cells sorted from blood. The receptors originated from a woman between 18 and 30 years old in good health.

This clonotype was counted between two and nine times. The chain joins TRBV4-2 to TRBJ2-7; D ambiguous. This CDR3 is 15 amino acids long. Per germline, CDR1 LGHNA and CDR2 YNFKEQ. Deletions cut 4 bases from V and 0 bases from J, with 13 bases between. CDR3 protein: CASSPLPLSSYEQYF. The CDR3 DNA is TGTGCCAGCAGCCCCCTACCACTGAGCTCCTACGAGCAGTACTTC.

The chain joins TRBV27 to TRBJ2-4; either TRBD1 or TRBD2 may fit D (5 bases each). Germline loops: CDR1 MNHEY, CDR2 SMNVEV (reference sequence). This CDR3 has 16 residues. Trimming took 5 bases from V and 0 from J, leaving 14 bases between them. CDR3: CASSTGTDVAKNIQYF. The CDR3 DNA sequence: TGTGCCAGCAGTACCGGGACCGATGTAGCCAAAAACATTCAGTACTTC.

The chain is built from TRBV7-2 and TRBJ2-7, with TRBD1 identical over 7 bases. The CDR3 has 16 amino acids. Germline CDR1 is SGHTA and CDR2 is FQGNSA. With 1 base clipped from V and 7 bases from J, the junction kept 13 bases outside the gene matches. CDR3 sequence reads: CASSLGNYPGGEEQYF. CDR3 in DNA: TGTGCCAGCAGCTTAGGGAACTATCCAGGGGGAGAGGAGCAGTACTTC.

This clonotype was picked up a small number of times. This rearrangement joins TRBV20-1 to TRBJ2-7; 14 bases map to TRBD2. Germline V gene data show CDR1 as DFQATT and CDR2 as SNEGSKA (reference sequence). This CDR3 is 15 amino acids long. J lost 4 bases, V lost 2 bases, and 4 bases had no gene match. CDR3 nucleotides: TGCAGTGCTAGATCCGGGACTAGCGGGAGTTACGAGCAGTACTTC. It specifies CSARSGTSGSYEQYF.

The sample holds a few counts of this clonotype. J is TRBJ2-7 and V is TRBV7-9; D is uncertain. The V gene's germline CDR1 is SEHNR and CDR2 FQNEAQ (reference sequence). The V and J ends lost 4 bases and 4 bases respectively, with 17 bases between them. The CDR3 totals 15 residues. The CDR3 region has the DNA TGTGCCAGCAGCTCCACCGGGCTCCCCCTTTACGAGCAGTACTTC. Protein sequence: CASSSTGLPLYEQYF.

The chain employs TRBV12-3 or TRBV12-4 and TRBJ2-1; D is unresolved. Trimming removed 7 bases at V and 5 bases at J, with 9 bases between. This CDR3 spans 12 amino acids. The CDR3 sequence: CASTLSHNEQFF. The DNA of the CDR3 is TGTGCCAGCACCCTTTCCCACAATGAGCAGTTCTTC.

In this sample, this clonotype turned up many times. The chain joins TRBV28 to TRBJ2-7; 7 bases are shared with TRBD1. The germline CDR1 and CDR2 sequences are MDHEN and SYDVKM. CDR3 length equals 15 residues. The ends lost 4 bases at V and 5 bases at J; junction bases unmatched: 11. The DNA for the CDR3 is TGTGCCAGCAGTTCCCTTTGGACAGGATTTAACGAGCAGTACTTC. This sequence encodes CASSSLWTGFNEQYF.

The chain couples TRBV20-1 to TRBJ2-3; 12 bases agree with TRBD2. Germline CDR1 is DFQATT and CDR2 is SNEGSKA (reference sequence). With V trimmed by 1 base and J by 4 bases, 3 bases remained unmatched. This CDR3 has 15 amino acids. CDR3 nucleotides: TGCAGTGCTAGAGCTAGCGGGGGGGATTCAGATACGCAGTATTTT. Translating it yields CSARASGGDSDTQYF.

On this clonotype: Since a much larger clone is just one base distant, this may be a read error. The chain couples TRBV7-6 to TRBJ1-1, with 9 bases aligning to TRBD1. CDR1 is SGHVS, CDR2 FNYEAQ, per germline. Trimming removed 5 bases from V and 3 bases from J; junction bases left unmatched: 4. The CDR3 has 14 residues. CDR3 region: CASSEWTGDTEAFF. The CDR3 nucleotides are TGTGCCAGCAGCGAATGGACAGGGGACACTGAAGCTTTCTTT.

This clonotype was observed a few times. This chain connects TRBV7-9 to TRBJ2-1; 7 bases map to TRBD2. The germline V gene encodes CDR1 SEHNR and CDR2 FQNEAQ (reference sequence). The CDR3 is made up of 16 amino acids. The junction had 10 bases not matched to a gene; V was cut back by 5 bases and J by 3 bases. Here the CDR3 reads CASSPPGTTLYNEQFF. The DNA for the CDR3 is TGTGCCAGCAGCCCTCCCGGGACTACGCTCTACAATGAGCAGTTCTTC.

This clonotype has a handful of counts. The J gene is TRBJ1-4, the V gene TRBV3-1; unclear D gene. Per germline, CDR1 LGHDT and CDR2 YNNKEL (reference sequence). Trimming left V 4 bases short and J 0 bases short, with 12 bases between. This CDR3 has 16 amino acids. CDR3 in DNA: TGTGCCAGCAGCCGGGTGGACGGTGCAACTAATGAAAAACTGTTTTTT. Protein product: CASSRVDGATNEKLFF.

This clonotype has a handful of counts. The rearrangement joins TRBV5-6 to TRBJ2-7; D might be TRBD2 (6 bases). V shed 0 bases and J shed 5 bases, with 12 bases lying between them. The CDR3 is 14 residues long. CDR1 is SGHDT and CDR2 is YYEEEE in the germline V gene. CDR3 protein: CASSLGLASDEQYF. CDR3 sequence (DNA): TGTGCCAGCAGCTTGGGTCTAGCGAGCGACGAGCAGTACTTC.

This clonotype has a count of ten or more. The chain uses TRBV20-1 and TRBJ2-7; 7 positions match TRBD1. The CDR3 runs to 13 residues. V shed 6 bases and J 4 bases; nucleotides not matched to a gene: 9. In germline, CDR1 is DFQATT, CDR2 SNEGSKA (reference sequence). CDR3 region: CSARQGHWYEQYF. In nucleotides, the CDR3 is TGCAGTGCCCGACAGGGCCATTGGTACGAGCAGTACTTC.

The sample holds a few counts of this clonotype. Here the CDR3 DNA reads TGTGCCAGCAGTTGGACTAGCGGGGGGGCGACAGATACGCAGTATTTT. It yields the protein CASSWTSGGATDTQYF. The rearrangement links TRBV27 to TRBJ2-3; 15 nucleotides agree with TRBD2. After removal of 4 bases from V and 3 bases from J, the junction contained 2 bases not matched to a gene. This CDR3 has 16 residues. CDR1 MNHEY and CDR2 SMNVEV come from the germline V gene (reference sequence).

This clonotype was picked up many times. This chain links TRBV7-9 with TRBJ2-3, with D hard to call. Germline V CDR1 and CDR2: SEHNR, FQNEAQ (reference sequence). V dropped 2 bases and J dropped 4 bases, with 7 bases sitting between them. The CDR3 has 13 amino acids. For the CDR3, the DNA is TGTGCCAGCAGCTTAATGGGTTCAGATACGCAGTATTTT. Translated: CASSLMGSDTQYF.

The gene calls are TRBV14 and TRBJ2-7; TRBD2 might be the D (6 bases). Trimming pared 0 bases from V and 3 bases from J, leaving 24 bases between. The CDR3 runs to 19 residues. CDR1 is SGHDN and CDR2 is FVKESK in the germline V gene. The CDR3 here is CASSQDWLGRAGRSYEQYF. As DNA, the CDR3 is TGTGCCAGCAGCCAAGACTGGTTGGGACGCGCGGGACGGAGCTACGAGCAGTACTTC.

This chain uses TRBV28 with TRBJ2-3; D call uncertain. This CDR3 region has 13 residues. V shed 4 bases and J shed 6 bases, with 11 bases lying between them. The V gene's germline CDR1 is MDHEN and CDR2 SYDVKM. The CDR3 region has the DNA TGTGCCAGCAGTTGGTTCCGTCGGGATACGCAGTATTTT. It translates to CASSWFRRDTQYF.

The sample holds many counts of this clonotype. The chain has TRBV29-1 and TRBJ2-1; a possible D gene is TRBD2 (5 bases). Germline V gene sequence: CDR1 SQVTM, CDR2 ANQGSEA. The CDR3 covers 12 residues. V dropped 6 bases and J dropped 9 bases, with 15 bases sitting between them. CDR3 sequence (DNA): TGCAGCGTAGCTCTCCTGAGGGCTGAGCAGTTCTTC. The encoded protein is CSVALLRAEQFF.

This clonotype was observed a few times. The chain couples TRBV20-1 to TRBJ2-1; 7 positions agree with TRBD1. The CDR3 sequence is 13 residues long. Trimming took 8 bases from V and 6 from J; bases not matched to a gene: 10. Germline V CDR1 and CDR2: DFQATT, SNEGSKA (reference sequence). The CDR3 region has the DNA TGCAGTAAGGGGGCCGGGTTGGGCAATGAGCAGTTCTTC. Translation: CSKGAGLGNEQFF.

This clonotype was observed many times. At one of its ends the junction is not consistent with the germline gene, which may arise from a read error. The chain employs TRBV20-1 and TRBJ2-7; either TRBD1 or TRBD2 may fit D (5 bases each). CDR1 and CDR2 (germline): DFQATT, SNEGSKA (reference sequence). The CDR3 runs to 16 residues. This CDR3 is CSSRDSGHGEWYEQYF. The CDR3 DNA sequence: TGCAGTTCTAGAGATTCTGGACACGGGGAGTGGTACGAGCAGTACTTC.

CDR3: CASTSGNSYEQYF. The CDR3 DNA is TGCGCCAGCACTAGCGGGAACTCCTACGAGCAGTACTTC. The genes are TRBV10-2 and TRBJ2-7; 9 positions match TRBD2. Per the germline V gene, CDR1 is WSHSY and CDR2 is SAAADI. V shed 7 bases, J shed 0 bases, and the junction held 1 base outside the gene matches. This CDR3 comprises 13 residues.

The rearrangement links TRBV27 to TRBJ2-1; 9 nucleotides match TRBD2. V lost 2 bases and J lost 8; bases outside the gene matches: 4. CDR1 and CDR2 (germline): MNHEY, SMNVEV (reference sequence). This CDR3 comprises 14 residues. The CDR3 DNA reads as TGTGCCAGCAGTTTACCGGCGGGGGGGGATGAGCAGTTCTTC. It specifies CASSLPAGGDEQFF.

This clonotype has just a few counts. The chain has TRBV24-1 and TRBJ2-1; 9 bases fit TRBD1. The CDR3 extends over 16 amino acids. Germline V gives CDR1 KGHDR, CDR2 SFDVKD. With 2 bases clipped from V and 2 bases from J, the junction kept 3 bases outside the gene matches. CDR3: CATSDSQGAAYNEQFF. The CDR3 region has the DNA TGTGCCACCAGTGATTCACAGGGGGCCGCCTACAATGAGCAGTTCTTC.

Note on this clonotype: Given a much more abundant clone one base away, this may be a read error. J is TRBJ2-1 and V is TRBV25-1; 13 nucleotides align to TRBD2. From germline, CDR1 is MGHDK and CDR2 SYGVNS. This CDR3 comprises 15 residues. Here the CDR3 DNA reads TGTGCCAGCACCAAAGGCGGGACTAGCGGGAATGAGCATTTCTTC. The encoded protein is CASTKGGTSGNEHFF. The full variable domain, its missing parts supplied by reference TRBV25-1 and TRBJ2-1, is EADIYQTPRYLVIGTGKKITLECSQTMGHDKMYWYQQDPGMELHLIHYSYGVNSTEKGDLSSESTVSRIRTEHFPLTLESARPSHTSQYLCASTKGGTSGNEHFFGPGTRLTVL.

This clonotype was observed many times. The gene calls are TRBV7-3 and TRBJ2-7; a weak D match, TRBD1 (6 bases). Trimming removed 0 bases from V and 5 bases from J, with 11 bases in between. Germline CDR1 is SGHTA and CDR2 is FQGTGA. The CDR3 covers 14 residues. CDR3 DNA: TGTGCCAGCAGCTTAACGGGGGCCGCAAACGAGCAGTACTTC. Translating gives CASSLTGAANEQYF.

This clonotype was seen at least ten times. The chain couples TRBV29-1 to TRBJ2-5; D not certain. The V gene lost 0 bases and the J gene lost 2 bases, with 13 bases spanning the gap. Germline V gives CDR1 SQVTM, CDR2 ANQGSEA. The CDR3 runs 15 residues. The CDR3 region has the DNA TGCAGCGTTGAAGATCATTGGGAAATGCAAGAGACCCAGTACTTC. Translated: CSVEDHWEMQETQYF. Complete variable domain (other parts from reference TRBV29-1 and TRBJ2-5): SAVISQKPSRDICQRGTSLTIQCQVDSQVTMMFWYRQQPGQSLTLIATANQGSEATYESGFVIDKFPISRPNLTFSTLTVSNMSPEDSSIYLCSVEDHWEMQETQYFGPGTRLLVL.

Ten or more counts support this clonotype. This chain joins TRBV9 and TRBJ1-1; D gene unclear. From germline, CDR1 is SGDLS and CDR2 YYNGEE. There are 13 residues in the CDR3. V was trimmed by 0 bases and J by 3 bases, leaving 6 bases between them. CDR3 loop: CASSVDKYTEAFF. The DNA of the CDR3 is TGTGCCAGCAGCGTAGATAAGTACACTGAAGCTTTCTTT. The full variable domain, its missing parts supplied by reference TRBV9 and TRBJ1-1, is DSGVTQTPKHLITATGQRVTLRCSPRSGDLSVYWYQQSLDQGLQFLIQYYNGEERAKGNILERFSAQQFPDLHSELNLSSLELGDSALYFCASSVDKYTEAFFGQGTRLTVV.

This clonotype has ten or more counts. The genes are TRBV20-1 and TRBJ2-5, with 8 bases fitting TRBD2. The germline gives CDR1 DFQATT, CDR2 SNEGSKA (reference sequence). This CDR3 contains 14 residues. The junction had 3 bases not matched to a gene; V was cut back by 2 bases and J by 1 base. The DNA of the CDR3 is TGCAGTGCTAGACCCCTAGCGGGCCAAGAGACCCAGTACTTC. As protein: CSARPLAGQETQYF.

This clonotype was found many times. V is TRBV4-1 and J is TRBJ2-2; D unresolved. Trimming shortened V by 2 bases and J by 4 bases, and 5 bases separated the two germline ends. Germline CDR1 MGHRA, CDR2 YSYEKL. The CDR3 spans 13 residues. The CDR3 region has the DNA TGCGCCAGCAGCCAATACCGCACCGGGGAGCTGTTTTTT. Translating it yields CASSQYRTGELFF.

At least ten counts were recorded for this clonotype. The J gene is TRBJ1-5, the V gene TRBV7-9; D is undetermined. The germline gives CDR1 SEHNR, CDR2 FQNEAQ (reference sequence). The V and J ends lost 4 bases and 7 bases respectively, with 17 bases between them. CDR3 length equals 15 residues. The CDR3 DNA reads as TGTGCCAGCAGCTCCACGGACGGCTCGGGCCAGCCCCAGCATTTT. It translates to CASSSTDGSGQPQHF.